The 28 T cell receptor beta chains listed next were all sequenced from one sample in a study of beta chain features in type 1 diabetes. General study points: Among patients with Type 1 diabetes, TCRB CDR3s were moderately but significantly shorter in every one of the four CD4+ subsets.

The entirety of the isolated RNA underwent reverse transcription, so expressed TCRB transcripts were sequenced. TCRdb's copy holds only in-frame clones and misses some; the assay was immunoSEQ multiplex PCR. The data show 500,000 to 800,000 clones, under 15% seen once. No antigen is known for these receptors. Sequencing was done on a sample of naive CD4+ T cells from blood. The origin of the receptors is a man aged 30-40 years with type 1 diabetes.

Only a few counts were recorded for this clone. The chain has TRBV20-1 and TRBJ2-1; D is uncertain. Germline V gives CDR1 DFQATT, CDR2 SNEGSKA (reference sequence). CDR3 size: 11 residues. Trimming cost V 3 bases and J 8 bases, with 8 bases left between them. In nucleotides, the CDR3 is TGCAGTGCTAGTGATGTGTATGAGCAGTTCTTC. Translated, it gives CSASDVYEQFF.

The chain couples TRBV7-9 to TRBJ2-4, with D uncertain. The germline V gene has CDR1 SEHNR and CDR2 FQNEAQ (reference sequence). V lost 1 base, J lost 2 bases, and 6 bases lay in between. The CDR3 has 14 amino acids. CDR3 loop: CASSLDITKNIQYF. The DNA of the CDR3 is TGTGCCAGCAGCTTAGACATTACCAAAAACATTCAGTACTTC. Using reference TRBV7-9 and TRBJ2-4 for the parts outside the CDR3, the full variable domain is DTGVSQNPRHKITKRGQNVTFRCDPISEHNRLYWYRQTLGQGPEFLTYFQNEAQLEKSRLLSDRFSAERPKGSFSTLEIQRTEQGDSAMYLCASSLDITKNIQYFGAGTRLSVL.

The chain uses TRBV4-2 and TRBJ2-3, with TRBD2 identical over 7 bases. V gave up 0 bases and J gave up 1 base; unmatched junction bases: 4. The CDR3 spans 16 residues. CDR1 is LGHNA, CDR2 YNFKEQ, per germline. This CDR3 is CASSQDKAGGTDTQYF. The CDR3 DNA reads as TGTGCCAGCAGCCAAGATAAGGCGGGGGGCACAGATACGCAGTATTTT.

The J gene is TRBJ2-5, the V gene TRBV27, with D perhaps TRBD1 or TRBD2 (7 bases each). This CDR3 is built from 13 residues. V gave up 8 bases and J gave up 1 base, with 11 bases separating them. CDR1 MNHEY and CDR2 SMNVEV come from the germline V gene (reference sequence). The CDR3 DNA is TGTGCCAGCGGGAGGGACAGCCAAGAGACCCAGTACTTC. It codes for CASGRDSQETQYF.

This chain connects TRBV4-3 to TRBJ1-3, with D tentatively TRBD1 (5 bases). The germline gives CDR1 LGHNA, CDR2 YSLEER. Trimming left V 4 bases short and J 0 bases short, with 10 bases between. The CDR3 is 15 residues long. CDR3 loop: CASSRGLSSGNTIYF. CDR3 in DNA: TGCGCCAGCAGCCGGGGACTGAGCTCTGGAAACACCATATATTTT.

This clone has only a few counts. V gene TRBV19 combines with J gene TRBJ1-5; 7 bases line up with TRBD1. The J segment lost 1 base and the V segment lost 4 bases, leaving 7 bases of the junction unmatched. Per the germline V gene, CDR1 is LNHDA and CDR2 is SQIVND (reference sequence). The CDR3 is 16 residues long. Here the CDR3 DNA reads TGTGCCAGTAGTAGCACAGGGGCAGAGAGCAATCAGCCCCAGCATTTT. As protein: CASSSTGAESNQPQHF.

The chain employs TRBV9 and TRBJ1-2, with D unresolved. Trimming removed 1 base from V and 0 bases from J, with 10 bases in between. From germline, CDR1 is SGDLS and CDR2 YYNGEE. The CDR3 consists of 15 residues. In nucleotides, the CDR3 is TGTGCCAGCAGCGTACTATCCCTTCCTAACTATGGCTACACCTTC. It is translated as CASSVLSLPNYGYTF.

This clone came up a few times. The chain couples TRBV12-5 to TRBJ2-1, with a possible D match to TRBD1 (6 bases). V dropped 5 bases and J dropped 4 bases, with 15 bases sitting between them. Germline CDR1 and CDR2: LGHNT and FRNRAP. This CDR3 comprises 15 residues. CDR3 protein: CASGTNRAPYNEQFF. DNA for the CDR3: TGTGCTAGTGGTACCAACAGGGCCCCTTACAATGAGCAGTTCTTC.

The CDR3 DNA is TGTGCCAGCAGCTCCTACACTACCGGGGAGCTGTTTTTT. As protein: CASSSYTTGELFF. V usage is TRBV5-6 and J usage is TRBJ2-2; D gene uncertain. Trimming removed 3 bases from V and 5 bases from J, with 8 bases in between. CDR1 SGHDT and CDR2 YYEEEE come from the germline V gene. CDR3 length: 13 amino acids.

The sample holds a few counts of this clone. Written as DNA, the CDR3 is TGTGCCAGCAGCCTCACAGGGGAGGGTCAGCCCCAGCATTTT. Translated: CASSLTGEGQPQHF. The chain combines TRBV9 with TRBJ1-5; TRBD1 matches 7 bases. With 4 bases clipped from V and 6 bases from J, the junction kept 7 bases outside the gene matches. CDR1 and CDR2 from the germline V gene are SGDLS and YYNGEE. The CDR3 is 14 amino acids. Supplemented by reference TRBV9 and TRBJ1-5, the full variable domain reads DSGVTQTPKHLITATGQRVTLRCSPRSGDLSVYWYQQSLDQGLQFLIQYYNGEERAKGNILERFSAQQFPDLHSELNLSSLELGDSALYFCASSLTGEGQPQHFGDGTRLSIL.

The rearrangement joins TRBV29-1 to TRBJ1-2, with 7 positions matching TRBD1. Germline CDR1 reads SQVTM; CDR2 reads ANQGSEA. This CDR3 contains 14 residues. The junction had 10 bases not matched to a gene; V was cut back by 3 bases and J by 6 bases. CDR3 bases: TGCAGCGTTGATCCCACGAAGACAGGGAATGGCTACACCTTC. Amino acids: CSVDPTKTGNGYTF.

The rearrangement uses TRBV6-1 and TRBJ1-1, with D perhaps TRBD1 (6 bases). The CDR3 consists of 15 residues. Deletions cut 4 bases from V and 4 bases from J, with 16 bases between. Germline V gene data show CDR1 as MNHNS and CDR2 as SASEGT. The CDR3 region is CASSVGHLKGTEAFF. The CDR3 bases are TGTGCCAGCAGTGTGGGACACCTCAAGGGCACTGAAGCTTTCTTT.

This clone was detected a few times. This chain uses TRBV5-1 with TRBJ1-2; tentatively, D is TRBD1 (5 bases). V was clipped by 1 base and J by 4 bases, with 11 bases between them. Per the germline V gene, CDR1 is SGHRS and CDR2 is YFSETQ. The CDR3 is 14 amino acids. The CDR3 sequence is CASSLLSGSYGYTF. The CDR3 DNA reads as TGCGCCAGCAGCTTGTTATCAGGGTCCTATGGCTACACCTTC.

This clone was picked up one time. The chain joins TRBV19 to TRBJ2-1; TRBD1 might be the D (5 bases). CDR1 and CDR2 (germline): LNHDA, SQIVND (reference sequence). This CDR3 has 15 residues. Trimming left V 6 bases short and J 4 bases short, with 16 bases between. CDR3 in DNA: TGTGCCAGTAGGTTAGGGGCTGTCGAGTACAATGAGCAGTTCTTC. Its protein is CASRLGAVEYNEQFF. Using reference TRBV19 and TRBJ2-1 for the parts outside the CDR3, the full variable domain is DGGITQSPKYLFRKEGQNVTLSCEQNLNHDAMYWYRQDPGQGLRLIYYSQIVNDFQKGDIAEGYSVSREKKESFPLTVTSAQKNPTAFYLCASRLGAVEYNEQFFGPGTRLTVL.

V usage is TRBV4-3 and J usage is TRBJ2-2; D unresolved. The CDR3 consists of 14 residues. Trimming stripped 0 bases from V and 3 bases from J, with 5 bases between. CDR1 is LGHNA and CDR2 is YSLEER in the germline V gene. CDR3 in amino acids: CASSQDGYTGELFF. CDR3 nucleotide sequence: TGCGCCAGCAGCCAAGATGGGTACACCGGGGAGCTGTTTTTT.

In its sample, this clone was seen once. The V and J genes are TRBV5-1 and TRBJ2-7, with TRBD1 matching 8 bases. Germline V gene data show CDR1 as SGHRS and CDR2 as YFSETQ. Trimming cost V 5 bases and J 2 bases; bases outside gene matches: 9. The CDR3 length is 15 residues. CDR3 sequence reads: CASSSTGTGPYEQYF. The DNA for the CDR3 is TGCGCCAGCAGTTCAACCGGGACAGGCCCCTACGAGCAGTACTTC. The variable domain in full, with the rest retrieved from reference TRBV5-1 and TRBJ2-7, is KAGVTQTPRYLIKTRGQQVTLSCSPISGHRSVSWYQQTPGQGLQFLFEYFSETQRNKGNFPGRFSGRQFSNSRSEMNVSTLELGDSALYLCASSSTGTGPYEQYFGPGTRLTVT.

This clone appeared a few times. The chain couples TRBV11-2 to TRBJ1-4; D not resolved. The CDR3 consists of 14 residues. Trimming pared 5 bases from V and 3 bases from J, leaving 10 bases between. Per germline, CDR1 SGHAT and CDR2 FQNNGV. For the CDR3, the DNA is TGTGCCAGCAGCCCCAGCGGAGCTAATGAAAAACTGTTTTTT. Protein sequence: CASSPSGANEKLFF.

In its sample, this clone was seen a few times. The rearrangement joins TRBV28 to TRBJ2-7, with D maybe TRBD1 (7 bases). The CDR3 covers 14 residues. Germline V gene sequence: CDR1 MDHEN, CDR2 SYDVKM. V shed 8 bases and J shed 3 bases, with 17 bases lying between them. The CDR3 loop reads CASSYGGQFYEQYF. CDR3 sequence (DNA): TGTGCCAGCTCGTACGGGGGACAGTTCTACGAGCAGTACTTC. Full variable domain (missing parts from reference TRBV28 and TRBJ2-7): DVKVTQSSRYLVKRTGEKVFLECVQDMDHENMFWYRQDPGLGLRLIYFSYDVKMKEKGDIPEGYSVSREKKERFSLILESASTNQTSMYLCASSYGGQFYEQYFGPGTRLTVT.

The V gene is TRBV18, the J gene TRBJ2-7; 9 bases agree with TRBD1. Germline assignment: CDR1 KGHSH and CDR2 LQKENI. J lost 3 bases, V lost 6 bases, and 9 bases had no gene match. This CDR3 has 15 residues. CDR3 coding DNA: TGTGCCAGCTCCGAAGAAGGACAGGGGTTCTACGAGCAGTACTTC. It encodes CASSEEGQGFYEQYF.

There are a few counts of this clone. The J gene is TRBJ2-1, the V gene TRBV19, with 12 bases that match TRBD1. CDR3 length: 15 residues. The germline V gene has CDR1 LNHDA and CDR2 SQIVND (reference sequence). J gave up 6 bases and V 5 bases, and 5 bases lay outside the gene matches. CDR3 protein: CASSRDRGQVNEQFF. In DNA, the CDR3 is TGTGCCAGTAGTCGGGACAGGGGGCAGGTCAATGAGCAGTTCTTC.

This clone was recorded a few times. V usage is TRBV13 and J usage is TRBJ1-2, with D unresolved. V was pared by 7 bases and J by 0 bases, with 15 bases between. The germline V gene has CDR1 PRHDT and CDR2 FYEKMQ (reference sequence). There are 15 residues in the CDR3. The CDR3 nucleotides are TGTGCCAGCACCTGGAAGGCCAGAGCTAACTATGGCTACACCTTC. As protein: CASTWKARANYGYTF.

This clone showed up just a few times. Other nucleotide sequences in the sample specify the same CDR3. The chain couples TRBV10-3 to TRBJ2-7; 7 bases align to TRBD2. The CDR3 totals 12 residues. CDR1 and CDR2 from the germline V gene are ENHRY and SYGVKD. Trimming cost V 6 bases and J 1 base; bases outside gene matches: 0. CDR3 bases: TGTGCCATCAGCGGGGGGTCCTACGAGCAGTACTTC. This translates into CAISGGSYEQYF.

This chain links TRBV7-9 with TRBJ2-1; 8 nucleotides align to TRBD2. Germline CDR1 reads SEHNR; CDR2 reads FQNEAQ (reference sequence). The V segment lost 5 bases and the J segment 8 bases; nucleotides outside the gene matches: 11. This CDR3 comprises 15 residues. The DNA of the CDR3 is TGTGCCAGCAGCCCATCGGGGGGGCTCAGGGATGAGCAGTTCTTC. It encodes CASSPSGGLRDEQFF.

The genes are TRBV5-1 and TRBJ2-7; the D gene is possibly TRBD2 (8 bases). CDR3 length: 14 amino acids. V gave up 7 bases and J gave up 4 bases, with 18 bases separating them. CDR1 and CDR2 from the germline V gene are SGHRS and YFSETQ. The CDR3 region is CASRREEGAYEQYF. CDR3 coding DNA: TGCGCCAGCCGGCGGGAGGAGGGGGCATACGAGCAGTACTTC.

This clone appeared a single time. The DNA of the CDR3 is TGTGCCAGCACCTCAGAGAGGGATTCACCCCTCCACTTT. This encodes CASTSERDSPLHF. The V call is TRBV28, the J call TRBJ1-6; D remains ambiguous. V lost 7 bases and J lost 8, with 12 bases in between. This CDR3 region has 13 residues. The germline gives CDR1 MDHEN, CDR2 SYDVKM.

The rearrangement uses TRBV7-2 and TRBJ2-2, with TRBD1 identical over 10 bases. The CDR3 runs to 16 residues. Trimming at V came to 2 bases and at J to 2 bases, leaving 2 bases not matched to a gene. Germline V gives CDR1 SGHTA, CDR2 FQGNSA. The CDR3 sequence is CASSLRDRGNTGELFF. DNA for the CDR3: TGTGCCAGCAGCTTAAGGGACAGGGGTAACACCGGGGAGCTGTTTTTT.

This clone was found a few times. As DNA, the CDR3 is TGTGCCAGCAGCGTACAACAGGTTGGCGGCGAGCAGTACTTC. Translated, it gives CASSVQQVGGEQYF. V is TRBV9 and J is TRBJ2-7, with D tentatively TRBD1 (5 bases). V lost 1 base to trimming and J lost 6 bases, with 14 bases between them. Germline CDR1 SGDLS, CDR2 YYNGEE. There are 14 residues in the CDR3.

The DNA of the CDR3 is TGTGCCAGCAGTTACTTTGGACTCTACGAGCAGTACTTC. Translated, it gives CASSYFGLYEQYF. The chain joins TRBV6-5 to TRBJ2-7; possible D gene TRBD2, 5 bases. The CDR3 sequence is 13 residues long. V gave up 1 base and J gave up 3 bases, with 7 bases separating them. Per the germline V gene, CDR1 is MNHEY and CDR2 is SVGAGI.